This TCR beta chain derives from a study of blood T cells in healthy people across ages (dated by TCRdb to about 2015). As for the study more broadly: Template switching captured roughly one uniquely barcoded TCR beta cDNA molecule per two T cells in model experiments. To track age-related changes in TCR beta repertoire diversity, the study relied on deep sequencing normalized with unique cDNA molecular identifiers. Donors were grouped into four age groups: young (average roughly 17 years), middle-aged (39), aged (about 60) and long-lived (around 80). Using the same blood draw, the study looked at two additional independent replicas of 1 million unique cDNA reads for two donors, one aged 18 to 30 and the other aged 80 or older.

Per the germline V gene, SGHTA is the CDR1 and FQGTGA is the CDR2. The CDR3 starts with the cysteine, ends with the phenylalanine, and has 13 residues. The read is trimmed to its CDR3 DNA, 39 bases read in frame from base 1. V and J are truncated by 3 bases and 8 bases respectively, leaving an intervening sequence of 8 bases. Systemically healthy Caucasian individuals from Russia, around 39 in total and aged roughly 6 to 95 years, were included as donors. Approximately 11 milliliters of peripheral blood were drawn from each donor into EDTA-treated Vacutainer tubes. Ficoll-Paque density-gradient centrifugation was used to isolate PBMCs, with at least 6 million obtained per sample. Total RNA, at least 5.5 micrograms per sample, was extracted from PBMCs with Trizol reagent. For every donor, flow cytometry on a PBMC aliquot measured the percentage of naive CD45RAhigh/CD27high T cells. About this clonotype itself: Its recognized antigen is unknown. The record has no base qualities; no much larger clone is one base away.

Summary of the overall study and its limitations: Observed TCR beta diversity per million T cells fell roughly linearly with age, and a significant reduction was already apparent by age approximately 41. Compared with the aged group, the long-lived group had more naive CD4+ T cells, fewer expanded clones and increased TCR diversity, suggesting age selection. Conclusive comparison of naive and antigen-experienced compartments was prevented by the profiling of bulk unsorted PBMCs. Estimates of total diversity based on one million sequenced T cells were considered lower bounds and underestimates. The CMV infection status of donors was not known, potentially confounding age-related changes in expanded clonotypes. A strong correlation was found between observed TCR beta diversity and the percentage of naive T cells measured by flow cytometry.

Library generation was performed with 5' RACE. The run used an Illumina HiSeq 2500. A second PCR of roughly 6 to 11 cycles was run with a J-beta primer mix and a sample-barcoded 5' primer. A template-switch 5' adaptor carrying 12 random nucleotides introduced a unique molecular identifier onto each TCR beta cDNA molecule. At least 2.5 million CDR3-containing paired-end reads were obtained from each sample. First-strand cDNA was synthesized from all RNA with the Mint cDNA synthesis kit, primed by a TRBC-specific oligonucleotide. Following uracil-DNA glycosylase treatment, all cDNA underwent a first 18-cycle PCR with the universal primers M1SS and BC2_uni_R. The authors processed their data as follows. Normalization of each sample was performed by random selection of 1 million high-quality reads, each carrying a distinct molecular identifier. Instead of being binned into consensus sequences, reads that shared molecular identifiers were thrown out. CDR3 identification, clonotype clustering and error correction used MiTCR with a Q25 quality threshold and the strictest error-elimination algorithm. A nonparametric unseen species model using Euler transformation provided a lower-bound estimate of total TCR beta diversity. TCRdb trimmed the raw reads at Q25, called clones with MiXCR and kept productive beta chains. Merged by CDR3 protein, the rows form single entries marked with the most common genes and DNA. These V and J calls are TCRdb output, not the study's own analysis. The sample table contains roughly 1 million distinct CDR3 sequences; only one count was recorded for under 30% of them. Clones ranked in the top ten supply approximately 0.79% of the sample.

The same specimen was also included in a second study, on T cells of mothers and their children. The second paper states: Nine systemically healthy Caucasian individuals, comprising three mothers and their six children, were included as donors. cDNA synthesis used all of the extracted RNA, with roughly 1.5 ug of RNA in each 15 ul reaction. In the second PCR, the M1S primer added sample barcodes and 2-4 random nucleotides. Over 8 million TCR beta CDR3 reads were obtained for each mother, and approximately 2.9 million reads were obtained for each child. Thymic selection similarly shapes TCR recombination output in related and unrelated pairs, with minor effect from inherited differences. Normalized repertoire overlap was always slightly but never significantly higher in related than unrelated mother-child pairs. No persistent microchimeric T cell clones were detected, at a sensitivity of 90 to 100 clones per million clonotypes. The study used deep NGS to compare TCR beta repertoires of mothers and children, seeking features distinguishing related mother-child pairs from unrelated individuals. On average, the children were about 10 +/- 4 years old, while the mothers were about 38 +/- 4 years old. After adapters were ligated using NEBNext reagents, the libraries underwent 100+100 nt paired-end sequencing on an Illumina HiSeq 2000. Mother and child libraries were prepared a month apart and sequenced in separate runs to prevent cross-contamination. For each donor, somewhere between roughly 450,000 and 2,200,000 distinct TCR beta clonotypes were identified. Naive TCR beta clonotypes were estimated from low-frequency clonotypes matched to each donor's FACS-determined naive share, without sorting.

Sample: blood. This TCR derives from a girl aged 2 to 10 in good health. Recombination connected TRBV7-3 to TRBJ1-6; the D gene cannot be named for sure. The CDR3 reads as follows: CASSFLSDSPLHF. In nucleotides, the sequence is TGTGCCAGCAGCTTCCTATCGGATTCACCCCTCCACTTT.